The rows below give T cell receptor beta chains drawn from one sample of a study of T cell responses to AZD1222 COVID-19 vaccine. Clones were read by immunoSEQ multiplex PCR, and TCRdb kept only the in-frame ones, dropping some. Counted here are over 130,000 clones, roughly 90% occurring once; the ten biggest clones make up 2.5% to 3.5%. Material: peripheral blood, obtained 28 days after the second AZD1222 dose. The receptors stem from an adult who received the AZD1222 COVID-19 vaccine. CDR3s include the opening cysteine and the closing phenylalanine or tryptophan. Fields, in order: D gene, V gene, clone size, J gene, CDR3 protein, CDR3 DNA. A D gene is named only where the DNA matches it firmly. Rows give clone size only sometimes, using once, few, many, or a class for an expanded clone.

d_gene: .; v_gene: TRBV19; abundance: .; j_gene: TRBJ1-2; CDR3aa: CASSIVGQLYTF; CDR3nt: TGTGCCAGTAGTATAGTTGGCCAACTCTACACCTTC
d_gene: .; v_gene: TRBV15; abundance: .; j_gene: TRBJ1-3; CDR3aa: CATSRDLGQSSGNTIYF; CDR3nt: TGTGCCACCAGCAGAGATCTGGGGCAGAGCTCTGGAAACACCATATATTTT
d_gene: .; v_gene: TRBV7-9; abundance: .; j_gene: TRBJ2-7; CDR3aa: CASSDPGGEQYF; CDR3nt: TGTGCCAGCAGCGACCCTGGGGGCGAGCAGTACTTC
d_gene: TRBD1; v_gene: TRBV30; abundance: .; j_gene: TRBJ1-5; CDR3aa: CAWTMRGQGNQPQHF; CDR3nt: TGTGCCTGGACCATGCGCGGACAGGGCAATCAGCCCCAGCATTTT
d_gene: .; v_gene: TRBV19; abundance: .; j_gene: TRBJ1-2; CDR3aa: CASRRDTANYGYTF; CDR3nt: TGTGCCAGTCGGAGGGACACGGCTAACTATGGCTACACCTTC
d_gene: .; v_gene: TRBV29-1; abundance: .; j_gene: TRBJ2-7; CDR3aa: CSVDGQSYEQYF; CDR3nt: TGCAGCGTAGATGGACAATCCTACGAGCAGTACTTC
d_gene: TRBD2; v_gene: TRBV4-3; abundance: .; j_gene: TRBJ2-3; CDR3aa: CASSQDSAGLTDTQYF; CDR3nt: TGCGCCAGCAGCCAAGACTCAGCGGGACTCACAGATACGCAGTATTTT
d_gene: TRBD1; v_gene: TRBV19; abundance: once; j_gene: TRBJ2-5; CDR3aa: CASSPGQGPQETQYF; CDR3nt: TGTGCCAGTAGTCCGGGACAGGGCCCACAAGAGACCCAGTACTTC
d_gene: .; v_gene: TRBV5-1; abundance: .; j_gene: TRBJ1-2; CDR3aa: CASSLSGRGHNMGYGYTF; CDR3nt: TGCGCCAGCAGCTTGTCAGGACGTGGCCATAATATGGGCTATGGCTACACCTTC
d_gene: TRBD1; v_gene: TRBV5-4; abundance: .; j_gene: TRBJ1-3; CDR3aa: CASSGKDSGTGAGNTIYF; CDR3nt: TGTGCCAGCAGCGGAAAAGATTCCGGGACAGGGGCAGGAAACACCATATATTTT
d_gene: .; v_gene: TRBV30; abundance: few; j_gene: TRBJ1-5; CDR3aa: CAWSVGPNQPQHF; CDR3nt: TGTGCCTGGAGTGTCGGACCTAATCAGCCCCAGCATTTT
d_gene: .; v_gene: TRBV28; abundance: .; j_gene: TRBJ1-2; CDR3aa: CASSLWPGGYTF; CDR3nt: TGTGCCAGCAGTTTATGGCCGGGGGGCTACACCTTC
d_gene: TRBD2; v_gene: TRBV19; abundance: few; j_gene: TRBJ2-1; CDR3aa: CASRTSGTLGYNEQFF; CDR3nt: TGTGCCAGTAGGACTAGCGGGACTCTCGGATACAATGAGCAGTTCTTC
d_gene: .; v_gene: TRBV3-1/TRBV3-2; abundance: .; j_gene: TRBJ1-2; CDR3aa: CASSPFPRGNGYTF; CDR3nt: TGTGCCAGCAGCCCATTCCCCCGGGGCAATGGCTACACCTTC
d_gene: TRBD1; v_gene: TRBV27; abundance: .; j_gene: TRBJ1-4; CDR3aa: CASSLNRGEKLFF; CDR3nt: TGTGCCAGCAGTTTAAACAGGGGTGAAAAACTGTTTTTT
d_gene: TRBD2; v_gene: TRBV3-1/TRBV3-2; abundance: .; j_gene: TRBJ2-7; CDR3aa: CASSQDLTSGREYHEQYF; CDR3nt: TGTGCCAGCAGCCAAGATTTGACTAGCGGGAGGGAATACCACGAGCAGTACTTC
d_gene: .; v_gene: TRBV19; abundance: .; j_gene: TRBJ2-3; CDR3aa: CASSIEISDTQYF; CDR3nt: TGTGCCAGTAGTATAGAGATATCGGATACGCAGTATTTT
d_gene: .; v_gene: TRBV12-5; abundance: .; j_gene: TRBJ2-1; CDR3aa: CASGRVGSQNYNEQFF; CDR3nt: TGTGCTAGTGGGCGGGTGGGCAGCCAAAATTACAATGAGCAGTTCTTC
d_gene: .; v_gene: TRBV29-1; abundance: .; j_gene: TRBJ2-5; CDR3aa: CSASRARQETQYF; CDR3nt: TGCAGCGCCTCAAGGGCCCGGCAAGAGACCCAGTACTTC
d_gene: .; v_gene: TRBV7-9; abundance: .; j_gene: TRBJ1-5; CDR3aa: CASSLMGDSNQPQHF; CDR3nt: TGTGCCAGCAGCTTGATGGGGGATAGCAATCAGCCCCAGCATTTT
d_gene: .; v_gene: TRBV5-1; abundance: .; j_gene: TRBJ2-5; CDR3aa: CASSPPSLGTQYF; CDR3nt: TGCGCCAGCAGCCCGCCCAGTTTGGGGACCCAGTACTTC
d_gene: TRBD1; v_gene: TRBV5-1; abundance: .; j_gene: TRBJ2-7; CDR3aa: CASRSGTGYEQYF; CDR3nt: TGCGCCAGCAGGTCCGGGACAGGGTACGAGCAGTACTTC
d_gene: .; v_gene: TRBV10-3; abundance: .; j_gene: TRBJ2-3; CDR3aa: CAISGDPSTDTQYF; CDR3nt: TGTGCCATCAGTGGGGACCCCAGCACAGATACGCAGTATTTT
d_gene: .; v_gene: TRBV12-3/TRBV12-4; abundance: .; j_gene: TRBJ1-5; CDR3aa: CASSLSVGQPQHF; CDR3nt: TGTGCCAGCAGTTTGAGTGTTGGTCAGCCCCAGCATTTT
d_gene: .; v_gene: TRBV4-1; abundance: .; j_gene: TRBJ1-3; CDR3aa: CASSQAGSRDAGSGNTIYF; CDR3nt: TGCGCCAGCAGCCAGGCGGGTTCCCGGGACGCCGGCTCTGGAAACACCATATATTTT
d_gene: TRBD2; v_gene: TRBV7-2; abundance: .; j_gene: TRBJ2-5; CDR3aa: CASSENGASGSRETQYF; CDR3nt: TGTGCCAGCAGCGAAAACGGGGCTAGCGGGAGTCGGGAGACCCAGTACTTC
d_gene: TRBD1; v_gene: TRBV28; abundance: .; j_gene: TRBJ1-5; CDR3aa: CASSMGQGANQPQHF; CDR3nt: TGTGCCAGCAGTATGGGACAGGGGGCCAATCAGCCCCAGCATTTT